This T cell receptor (beta chain) was recovered during a study of control samples from healthy donors and cancer patients. Here immunoSEQ multiplex PCR was the method, and the copy in TCRdb shows in-frame clones only, minus some. In the table there are about 83,000 clones, roughly 91% of which are singletons. Germline V gene sequence: CDR1 ENHRY, CDR2 SYGVKD. V lost 0 bases, J lost 6 bases, and 14 bases lay in between. The CDR3 is 15 amino acids. The chain combines TRBV10-3 with TRBJ2-5; D ambiguous. The TCR originated in a man aged 50 to 60 in good health. The source material was blood. The CDR3 loop reads CAISESAAPQKTQYF. The DNA for the CDR3 is TGTGCCATCAGTGAGTCTGCAGCACCACAGAAGACCCAGTACTTC.